The TCR beta chain under discussion was sequenced for a study of shared clonotypes between healthy human individuals. Study information: Two female and a few male donors aged 18 to 49 were enrolled.

CDR3 size: 12 residues. V was clipped by 0 bases and J by 7 bases, with 4 bases between them. CDR1 and CDR2 (germline): SGHNT, YYREEE (reference sequence). Broader study findings: It was the few donors that limited the genetic and exposure-history diversity represented. Shared clonotypes across all four donors exceeded non-shared ones in generation probability.

Here immunoSEQ multiplex PCR was the method, and the copy in TCRdb shows in-frame clones only, minus some. The repertoire holds about 2 million clones, with 85% to 95% as singletons. Concerning this clone itself: Its antigen is unidentified.

CD45RA+ naive and CD45RA-negative memory subsets were separated from CD4+ cells. Sequencing input: naive CD4+ T cells sorted from blood. Sample subset: CD45RA+ positively selected. The source is a man in his late teens or twenties in good health. This chain uses TRBV5-4 with TRBJ2-2; D remains unclear. CDR3 bases: TGTGCCAGCAGCTTGGTCCTCGGGGAGCTGTTTTTT. Protein: CASSLVLGELFF.